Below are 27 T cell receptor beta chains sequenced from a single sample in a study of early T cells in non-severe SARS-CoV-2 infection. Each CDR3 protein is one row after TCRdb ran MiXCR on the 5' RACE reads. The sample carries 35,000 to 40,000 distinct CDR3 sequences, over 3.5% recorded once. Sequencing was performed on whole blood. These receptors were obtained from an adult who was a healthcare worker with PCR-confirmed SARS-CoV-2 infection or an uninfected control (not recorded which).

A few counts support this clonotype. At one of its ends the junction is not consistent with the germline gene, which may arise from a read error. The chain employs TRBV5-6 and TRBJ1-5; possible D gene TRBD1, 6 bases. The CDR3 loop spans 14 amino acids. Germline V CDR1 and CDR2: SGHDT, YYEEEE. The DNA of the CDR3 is TGTGTCAGCAGCTCTGCCGGGACAACGCAGCCCCAGCATTTT. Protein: CVSSSAGTTQPQHF.

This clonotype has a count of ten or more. The CDR3, as DNA: TGTGCCTGGTCACAGGGGGCCTCTGGAAACACCATATATTTT. Its protein is CAWSQGASGNTIYF. This chain links TRBV30 with TRBJ1-3; 9 positions match TRBD1. J was trimmed by 0 bases and V by 5 bases; bases with no gene match: 2. Germline CDR1 reads GTSNPN; CDR2 reads SVGIG (reference sequence). The length of the CDR3 is 14 residues.

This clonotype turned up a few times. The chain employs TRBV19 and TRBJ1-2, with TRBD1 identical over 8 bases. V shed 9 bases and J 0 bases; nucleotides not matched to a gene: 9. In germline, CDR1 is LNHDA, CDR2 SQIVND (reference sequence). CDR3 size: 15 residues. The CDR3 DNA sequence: TGTGCCAGCCGGGGACAGGCCAGCCCTAACTATGGCTACACCTTC. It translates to CASRGQASPNYGYTF.

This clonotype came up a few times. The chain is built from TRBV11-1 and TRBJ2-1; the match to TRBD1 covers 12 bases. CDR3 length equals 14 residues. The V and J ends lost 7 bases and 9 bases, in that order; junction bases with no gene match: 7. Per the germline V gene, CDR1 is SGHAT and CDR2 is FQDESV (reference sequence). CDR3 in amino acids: CASTRDRGQSEQFF. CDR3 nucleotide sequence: TGTGCCAGCACCAGGGACAGGGGGCAGAGTGAGCAGTTCTTC.

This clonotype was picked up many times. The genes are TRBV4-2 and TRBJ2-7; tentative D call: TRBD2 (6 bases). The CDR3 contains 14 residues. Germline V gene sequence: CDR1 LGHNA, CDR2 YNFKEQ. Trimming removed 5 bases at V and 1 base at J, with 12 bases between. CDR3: CASSGRYSSYEQYF. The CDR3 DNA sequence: TGTGCCAGCAGCGGGAGGTACTCGTCCTACGAGCAGTACTTC.

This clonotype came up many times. CDR3: CASSQVEGVVWANQPQHF. CDR3 bases: TGCGCCAGCAGCCAAGTAGAGGGGGTCGTCTGGGCCAATCAGCCCCAGCATTTT. V usage is TRBV4-1 and J usage is TRBJ1-5, with TRBD1 as a possible D gene (6 bases). The CDR3 consists of 18 residues. Trimming shortened V by 1 base and J by 3 bases, and 19 bases separated the two germline ends. Germline lookup yields CDR1 MGHRA and CDR2 YSYEKL.

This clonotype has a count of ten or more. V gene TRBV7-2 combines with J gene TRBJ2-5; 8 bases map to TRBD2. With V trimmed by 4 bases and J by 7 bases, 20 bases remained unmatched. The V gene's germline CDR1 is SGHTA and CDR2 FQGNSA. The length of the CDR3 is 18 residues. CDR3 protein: CASSSPMSGGPLGGTQYF. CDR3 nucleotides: TGTGCCAGCAGCTCTCCTATGTCGGGGGGGCCTTTAGGAGGGACCCAGTACTTC.

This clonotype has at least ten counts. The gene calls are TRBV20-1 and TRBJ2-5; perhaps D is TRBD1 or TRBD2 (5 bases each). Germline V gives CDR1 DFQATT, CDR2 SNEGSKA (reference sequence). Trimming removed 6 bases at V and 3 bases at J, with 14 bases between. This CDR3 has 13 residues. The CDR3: CSASGTTKETQYF. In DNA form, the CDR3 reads TGCAGTGCCTCGGGGACCACAAAAGAGACCCAGTACTTC.

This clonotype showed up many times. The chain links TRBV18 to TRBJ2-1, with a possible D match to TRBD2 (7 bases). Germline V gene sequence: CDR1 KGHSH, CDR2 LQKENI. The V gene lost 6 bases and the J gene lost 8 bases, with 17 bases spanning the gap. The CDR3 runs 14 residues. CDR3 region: CASSRAGAEDEQFF. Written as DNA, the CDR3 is TGTGCCAGCTCCCGTGCGGGGGCGGAGGATGAGCAGTTCTTC.

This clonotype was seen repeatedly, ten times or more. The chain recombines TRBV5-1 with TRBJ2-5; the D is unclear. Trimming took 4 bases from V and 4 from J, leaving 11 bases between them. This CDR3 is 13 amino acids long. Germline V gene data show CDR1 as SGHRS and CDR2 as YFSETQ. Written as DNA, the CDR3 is TGCGCCAGCAGCCCCCCAGGAGCAGAGACCCAGTACTTC. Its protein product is CASSPPGAETQYF.

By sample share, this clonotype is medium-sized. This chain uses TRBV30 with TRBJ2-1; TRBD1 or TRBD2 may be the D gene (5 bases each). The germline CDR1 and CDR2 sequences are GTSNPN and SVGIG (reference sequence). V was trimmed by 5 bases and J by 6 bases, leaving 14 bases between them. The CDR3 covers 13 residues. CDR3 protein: CAWELRGLNEQFF. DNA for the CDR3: TGTGCCTGGGAATTACGGGGCCTCAATGAGCAGTTCTTC.

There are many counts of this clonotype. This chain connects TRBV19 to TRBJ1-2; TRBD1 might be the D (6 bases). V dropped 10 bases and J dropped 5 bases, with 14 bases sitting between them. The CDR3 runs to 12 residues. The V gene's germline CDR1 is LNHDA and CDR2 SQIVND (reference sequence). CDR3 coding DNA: TGTGCCACCTCCGACAGGCTTTATGGCTACACCTTC. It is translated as CATSDRLYGYTF.

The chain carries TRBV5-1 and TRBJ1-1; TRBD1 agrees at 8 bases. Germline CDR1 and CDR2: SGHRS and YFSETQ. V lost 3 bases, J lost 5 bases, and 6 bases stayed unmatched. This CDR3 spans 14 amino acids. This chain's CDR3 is CASSSQDRATEAFF. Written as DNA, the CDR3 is TGCGCCAGCAGCTCACAGGACAGGGCGACTGAAGCTTTCTTT. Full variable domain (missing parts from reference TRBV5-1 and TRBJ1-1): KAGVTQTPRYLIKTRGQQVTLSCSPISGHRSVSWYQQTPGQGLQFLFEYFSETQRNKGNFPGRFSGRQFSNSRSEMNVSTLELGDSALYLCASSSQDRATEAFFGQGTRLTVV.

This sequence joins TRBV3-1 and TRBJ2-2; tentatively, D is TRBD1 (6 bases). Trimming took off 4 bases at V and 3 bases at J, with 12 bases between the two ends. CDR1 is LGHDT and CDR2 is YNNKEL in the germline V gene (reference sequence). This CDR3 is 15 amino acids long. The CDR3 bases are TGTGCCAGCAGCCTTCAAGGACAGCACACCGGGGAGCTGTTTTTT. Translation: CASSLQGQHTGELFF.

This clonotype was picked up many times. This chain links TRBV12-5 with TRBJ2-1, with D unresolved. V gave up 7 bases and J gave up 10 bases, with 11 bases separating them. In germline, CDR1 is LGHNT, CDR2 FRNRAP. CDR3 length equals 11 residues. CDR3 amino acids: CASAFEGEQFF. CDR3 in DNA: TGTGCTAGTGCCTTTGAAGGGGAGCAGTTCTTC.

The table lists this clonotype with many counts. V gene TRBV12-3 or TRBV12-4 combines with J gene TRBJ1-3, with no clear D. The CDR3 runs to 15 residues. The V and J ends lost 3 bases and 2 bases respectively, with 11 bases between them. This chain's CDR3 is CASSFSLHPGNTIYF. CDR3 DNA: TGTGCCAGCAGTTTTTCCTTACACCCTGGAAACACCATATATTTT.

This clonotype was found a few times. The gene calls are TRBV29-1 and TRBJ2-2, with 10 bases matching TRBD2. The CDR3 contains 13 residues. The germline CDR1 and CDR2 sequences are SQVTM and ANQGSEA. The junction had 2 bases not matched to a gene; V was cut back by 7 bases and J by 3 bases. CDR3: CSASGGDTGELFF. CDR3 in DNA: TGCAGCGCTAGCGGGGGAGACACCGGGGAGCTGTTTTTT.

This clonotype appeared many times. The chain's CDR3 is CASSSPGEGGEQFF. The CDR3 DNA reads TGTGCCAGCAGCTCCCCAGGGGAAGGTGGTGAGCAGTTCTTC. The chain carries TRBV7-3 and TRBJ2-1; possible D gene TRBD1, 6 bases. Germline lookup yields CDR1 SGHTA and CDR2 FQGTGA. Trimming pared 4 bases from V and 9 bases from J, leaving 16 bases between. This CDR3 region has 14 residues.

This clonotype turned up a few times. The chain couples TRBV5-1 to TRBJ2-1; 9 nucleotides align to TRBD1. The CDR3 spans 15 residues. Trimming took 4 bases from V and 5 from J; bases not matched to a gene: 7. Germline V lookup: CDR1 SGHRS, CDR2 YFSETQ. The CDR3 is CASSPGQGKNNEQFF. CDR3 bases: TGCGCCAGCAGCCCCGGACAGGGGAAAAACAATGAGCAGTTCTTC. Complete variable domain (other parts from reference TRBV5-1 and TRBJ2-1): KAGVTQTPRYLIKTRGQQVTLSCSPISGHRSVSWYQQTPGQGLQFLFEYFSETQRNKGNFPGRFSGRQFSNSRSEMNVSTLELGDSALYLCASSPGQGKNNEQFFGPGTRLTVL.

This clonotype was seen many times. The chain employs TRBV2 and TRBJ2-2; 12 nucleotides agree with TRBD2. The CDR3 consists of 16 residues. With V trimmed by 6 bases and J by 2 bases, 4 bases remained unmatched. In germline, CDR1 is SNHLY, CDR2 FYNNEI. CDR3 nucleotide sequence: TGTGCCAGCAGACTAGCGGGGGGCCTTAACACCGGGGAGCTGTTTTTT. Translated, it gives CASRLAGGLNTGELFF.

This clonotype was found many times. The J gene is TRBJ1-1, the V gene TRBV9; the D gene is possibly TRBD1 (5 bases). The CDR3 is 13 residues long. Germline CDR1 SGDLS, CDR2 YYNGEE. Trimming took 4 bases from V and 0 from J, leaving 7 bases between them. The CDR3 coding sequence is TGTGCCAGCAGCAGACAGATGAACACTGAAGCTTTCTTT. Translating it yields CASSRQMNTEAFF. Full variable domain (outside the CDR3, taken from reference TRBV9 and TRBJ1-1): DSGVTQTPKHLITATGQRVTLRCSPRSGDLSVYWYQQSLDQGLQFLIQYYNGEERAKGNILERFSAQQFPDLHSELNLSSLELGDSALYFCASSRQMNTEAFFGQGTRLTVV.

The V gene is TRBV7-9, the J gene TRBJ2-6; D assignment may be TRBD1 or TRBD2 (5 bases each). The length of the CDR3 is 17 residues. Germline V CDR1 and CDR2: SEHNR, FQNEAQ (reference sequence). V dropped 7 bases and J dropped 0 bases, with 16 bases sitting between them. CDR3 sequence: CASIPARGSSGANVLTF. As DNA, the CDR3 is TGTGCCAGCATCCCCGCGAGGGGAAGCTCTGGGGCCAACGTCCTGACTTTC.

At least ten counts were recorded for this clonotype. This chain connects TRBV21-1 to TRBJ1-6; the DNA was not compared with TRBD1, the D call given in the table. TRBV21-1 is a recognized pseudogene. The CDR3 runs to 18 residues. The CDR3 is CASSKEGGTGTNNSPLHF. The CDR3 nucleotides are TGTGCCAGCAGCAAAGAGGGGGGGACAGGAACCAATAATTCACCCCTCCACTTT.

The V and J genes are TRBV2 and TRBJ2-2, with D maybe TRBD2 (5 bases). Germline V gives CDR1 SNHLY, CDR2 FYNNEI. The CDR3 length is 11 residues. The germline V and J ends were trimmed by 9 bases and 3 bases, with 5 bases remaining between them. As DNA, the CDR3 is TGTGCCAGACTAGACACCGGGGAGCTGTTTTTT. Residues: CARLDTGELFF.

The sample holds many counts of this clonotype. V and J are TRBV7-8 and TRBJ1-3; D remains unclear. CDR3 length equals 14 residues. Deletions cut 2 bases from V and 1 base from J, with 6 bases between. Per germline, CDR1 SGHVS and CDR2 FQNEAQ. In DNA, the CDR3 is TGTGCCAGCAGCTTAAGGAAGTCTGGAAACACCATATATTTT. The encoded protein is CASSLRKSGNTIYF.

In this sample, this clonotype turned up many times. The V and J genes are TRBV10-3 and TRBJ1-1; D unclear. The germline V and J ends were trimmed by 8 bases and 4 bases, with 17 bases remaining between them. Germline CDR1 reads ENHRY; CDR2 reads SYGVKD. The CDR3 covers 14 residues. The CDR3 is CAIRGVVWGTEAFF. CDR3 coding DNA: TGTGCCATCCGCGGCGTTGTTTGGGGCACTGAAGCTTTCTTT.

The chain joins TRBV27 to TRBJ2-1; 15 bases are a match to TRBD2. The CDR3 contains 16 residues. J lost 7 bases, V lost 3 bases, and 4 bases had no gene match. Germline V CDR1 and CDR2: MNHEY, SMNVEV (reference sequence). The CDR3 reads CASSFGTSGGKNEQFF. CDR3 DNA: TGTGCCAGCAGTTTTGGGACTAGCGGGGGGAAGAATGAGCAGTTCTTC.